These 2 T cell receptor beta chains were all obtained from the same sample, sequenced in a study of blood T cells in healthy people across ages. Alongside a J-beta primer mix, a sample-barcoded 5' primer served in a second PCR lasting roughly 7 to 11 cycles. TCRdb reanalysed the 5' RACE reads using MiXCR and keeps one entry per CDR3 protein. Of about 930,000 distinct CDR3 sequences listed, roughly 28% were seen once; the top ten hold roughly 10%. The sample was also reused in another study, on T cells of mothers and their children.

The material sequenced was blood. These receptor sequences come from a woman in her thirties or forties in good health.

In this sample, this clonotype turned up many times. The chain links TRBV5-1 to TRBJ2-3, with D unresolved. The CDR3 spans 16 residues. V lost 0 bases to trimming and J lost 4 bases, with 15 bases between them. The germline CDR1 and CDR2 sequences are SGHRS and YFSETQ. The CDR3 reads CASSLDGSRLADTQYF. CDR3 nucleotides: TGCGCCAGCAGCTTGGATGGCTCTAGGTTGGCAGATACGCAGTATTTT.

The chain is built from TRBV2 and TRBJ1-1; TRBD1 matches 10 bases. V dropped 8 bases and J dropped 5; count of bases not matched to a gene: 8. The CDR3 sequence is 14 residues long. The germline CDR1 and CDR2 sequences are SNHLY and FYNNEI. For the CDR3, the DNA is TGTGCCAGCGTTCGGGACAGGGGTAGGACTGAAGCTTTCTTT. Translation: CASVRDRGRTEAFF. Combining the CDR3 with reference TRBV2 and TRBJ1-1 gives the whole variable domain EPEVTQTPSHQVTQMGQEVILRCVPISNHLYFYWYRQILGQKVEFLVSFYNNEISEKSEIFDDQFSVERPDGSNFTLKIRSTKLEDSAMYFCASVRDRGRTEAFFGQGTRLTVV.